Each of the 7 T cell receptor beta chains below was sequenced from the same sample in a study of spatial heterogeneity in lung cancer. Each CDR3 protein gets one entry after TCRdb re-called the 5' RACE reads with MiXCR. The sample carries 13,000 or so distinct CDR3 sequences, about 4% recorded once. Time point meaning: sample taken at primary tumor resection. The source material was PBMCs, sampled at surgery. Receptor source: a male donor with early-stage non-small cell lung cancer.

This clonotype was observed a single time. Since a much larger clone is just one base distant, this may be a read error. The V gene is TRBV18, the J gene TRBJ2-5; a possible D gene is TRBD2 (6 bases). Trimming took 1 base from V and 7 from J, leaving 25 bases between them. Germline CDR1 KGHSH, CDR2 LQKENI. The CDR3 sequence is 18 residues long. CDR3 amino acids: CASSPRTIGGTAPVTQYF. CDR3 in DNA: TGTGCCAGCTCACCACGGACTATCGGCGGGACGGCCCCAGTGACCCAGTACTTC.

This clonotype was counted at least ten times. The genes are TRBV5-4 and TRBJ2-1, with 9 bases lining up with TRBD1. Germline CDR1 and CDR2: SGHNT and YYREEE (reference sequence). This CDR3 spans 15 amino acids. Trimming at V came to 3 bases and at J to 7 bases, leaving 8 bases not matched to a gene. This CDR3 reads CASSWGQGDRNEQFF. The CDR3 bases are TGTGCCAGCAGCTGGGGACAGGGAGATAGGAATGAGCAGTTCTTC.

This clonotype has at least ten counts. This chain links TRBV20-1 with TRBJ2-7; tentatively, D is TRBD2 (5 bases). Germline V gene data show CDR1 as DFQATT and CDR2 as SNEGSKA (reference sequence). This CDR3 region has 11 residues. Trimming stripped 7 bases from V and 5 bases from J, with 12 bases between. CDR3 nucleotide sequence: TGCAGTGGTGGGAGACCCCACGAGCAGTACTTC. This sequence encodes CSGGRPHEQYF.

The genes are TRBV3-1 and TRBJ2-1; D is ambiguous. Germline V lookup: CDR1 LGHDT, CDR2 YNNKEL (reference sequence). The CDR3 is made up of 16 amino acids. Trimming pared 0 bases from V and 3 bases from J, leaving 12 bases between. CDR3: CASSQESAQHYNEQFF. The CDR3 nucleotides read TGTGCCAGCAGCCAAGAGTCGGCACAACACTACAATGAGCAGTTCTTC.

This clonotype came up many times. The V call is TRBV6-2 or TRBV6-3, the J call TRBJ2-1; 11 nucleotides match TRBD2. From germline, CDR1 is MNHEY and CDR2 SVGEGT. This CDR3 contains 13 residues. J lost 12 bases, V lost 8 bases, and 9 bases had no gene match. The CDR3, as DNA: TGTGCCAGCTTACTAGCGGGAGCCCCAGGGCAGTTCTTC. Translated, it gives CASLLAGAPGQFF.

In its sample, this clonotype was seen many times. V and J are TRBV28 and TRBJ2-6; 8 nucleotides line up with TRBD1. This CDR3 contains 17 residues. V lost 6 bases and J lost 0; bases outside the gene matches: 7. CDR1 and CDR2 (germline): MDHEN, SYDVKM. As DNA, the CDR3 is TGTGCCAGCAGCCGAACAGGGGGTAACTCTGGGGCCAACGTCCTGACTTTC. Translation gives CASSRTGGNSGANVLTF.

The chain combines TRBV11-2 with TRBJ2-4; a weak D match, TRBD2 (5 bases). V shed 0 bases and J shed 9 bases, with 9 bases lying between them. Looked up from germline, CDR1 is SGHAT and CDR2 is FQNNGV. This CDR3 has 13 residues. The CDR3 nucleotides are TGTGCCAGCAGCTTAGATCAGGCGGGCATTCAGTACTTC. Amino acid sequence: CASSLDQAGIQYF.